Below are 8 T cell receptor beta chains sequenced from a single sample in a study of intratumoral heterogeneity in liver cancer. Multiple geographically separated regions of the hepatocellular carcinoma nodule were sampled separately. Method: immunoSEQ multiplex PCR; TCRdb's copy keeps in-frame clones and lacks some. The profile shows 6,600 or so clones, roughly 52% of them singletons. Material: tumor tissue, obtained before any cancer treatment. Receptors originate from a man between 65 and 85 years old with hepatocellular carcinoma.

A remark on this clone: A much larger clonotype is one base distant, so this may be a read error. Written as DNA, the CDR3 is TGTGCCAGCAGCCCAGATATGAACACTGAAGCTTTCTTT. It yields the protein CASSPDMNTEAFF. The rearrangement joins TRBV6-2 or TRBV6-3 to TRBJ1-1; D is undetermined. Trimming took off 6 bases at V and 0 bases at J, with 8 bases between the two ends. Germline CDR1 is MNHEY and CDR2 is SVGEGT. The CDR3 sequence is 13 residues long.

This sequence joins TRBV4-1 and TRBJ2-7, with D possibly being TRBD1 (6 bases). Trimming removed 3 bases at V and 2 bases at J, with 14 bases between. Germline V gene lookup returns CDR1 MGHRA and CDR2 YSYEKL. The CDR3 runs to 15 residues. The CDR3: CASSQASRGPYEQYF. In nucleotides, the CDR3 is TGCGCCAGCAGCCAGGCCAGCAGGGGCCCCTACGAGCAGTACTTC.

The chain combines TRBV7-9 with TRBJ2-5; TRBD1 agrees at 9 bases. The V segment lost 5 bases and the J segment 4 bases; nucleotides outside the gene matches: 5. The CDR3 has 14 residues. The germline gives CDR1 SEHNR, CDR2 FQNEAQ (reference sequence). CDR3 DNA sequence: TGTGCCAGCAGCCACGGACAGGGGAGAGAGACCCAGTACTTC. As protein: CASSHGQGRETQYF.

The CDR3 sequence: CASRGGGTTEAFF. CDR3 sequence (DNA): TGTGCCAGCAGGGGGGGAGGGACGACTGAAGCTTTCTTT. The chain has TRBV6-5 and TRBJ1-1; D may be TRBD1 (5 bases). The V and J ends lost 6 bases and 5 bases respectively, with 13 bases between them. The CDR3 loop spans 13 amino acids. Germline CDR1 MNHEY, CDR2 SVGAGI.

This clone occurred once. The chain recombines TRBV6-5 with TRBJ2-3, with D tentatively TRBD1 or TRBD2 (5 bases each). Trimming cost V 6 bases and J 6 bases, with 10 bases left between them. Germline CDR1 reads MNHEY; CDR2 reads SVGAGI. The CDR3 contains 12 residues. CDR3 in amino acids: CASRTGPDTQYF. In DNA form, the CDR3 reads TGTGCCAGCAGGACGGGGCCGGATACGCAGTATTTT.

In its sample, this clone is medium-sized. The chain has TRBV7-6 and TRBJ1-5; a weak D match, TRBD1 (6 bases). Trimming took off 2 bases at V and 9 bases at J, with 20 bases between the two ends. This CDR3 comprises 16 residues. The germline V gene has CDR1 SGHVS and CDR2 FNYEAQ. CDR3 DNA sequence: TGTGCCAGCAGCTTACAACCCCAACAGGGTCGAGGGCCCCAGCATTTT. Protein product: CASSLQPQQGRGPQHF.

This clone was seen more than once but under ten times. The CDR3 DNA follows: TGTGCCACCAGTGATTGGACAGGCACCGGGGAGCTGTTTTTT. This sequence encodes CATSDWTGTGELFF. The chain is built from TRBV24-1 and TRBJ2-2; TRBD1 aligns across 7 bases. Trimming took 2 bases from V and 4 from J; bases not matched to a gene: 0. The CDR3 consists of 14 residues. Germline V CDR1 and CDR2: KGHDR, SFDVKD.

The rearrangement joins TRBV9 to TRBJ1-1; unclear D gene. Germline V gives CDR1 SGDLS, CDR2 YYNGEE. V was shortened by 0 bases and J by 0 bases, with 9 bases between the two germline ends. This CDR3 is 15 amino acids long. CDR3 DNA: TGTGCCAGCAGCGTAGATGGGATAATGAACACTGAAGCTTTCTTT. Translated: CASSVDGIMNTEAFF.